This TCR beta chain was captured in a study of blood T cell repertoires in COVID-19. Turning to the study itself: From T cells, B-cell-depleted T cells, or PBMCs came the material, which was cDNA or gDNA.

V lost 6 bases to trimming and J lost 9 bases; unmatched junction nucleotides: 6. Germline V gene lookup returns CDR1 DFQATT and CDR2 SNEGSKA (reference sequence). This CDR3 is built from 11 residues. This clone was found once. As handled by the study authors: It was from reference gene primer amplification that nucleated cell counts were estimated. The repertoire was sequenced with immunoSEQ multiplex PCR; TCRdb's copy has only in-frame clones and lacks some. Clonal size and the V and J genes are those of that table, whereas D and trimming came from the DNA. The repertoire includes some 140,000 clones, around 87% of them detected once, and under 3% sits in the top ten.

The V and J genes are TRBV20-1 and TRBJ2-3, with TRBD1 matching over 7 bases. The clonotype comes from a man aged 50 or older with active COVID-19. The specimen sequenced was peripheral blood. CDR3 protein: CSAEPGQTQYF. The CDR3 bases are TGCAGTGCGGAACCGGGACAGACGCAGTATTTT.